Shown below are 15 T cell receptor beta chains from a single sample sequenced in a study of T cells in women clearing cervical HPV infection. Sequencing was performed with immunoSEQ multiplex PCR; in TCRdb, only in-frame clones are kept and a portion is missing. This sample lists tens of thousands of clones; its ten largest clones have 8% to 10%. The source material was blood buffy coat. The receptor source for this set is a woman aged 18 to 75 with a cervical HPV16 infection that either progressed to CIN3+ or cleared (not recorded which).

This clone is classed as medium-sized by frequency. The read comes to an end 3 residues before the CDR3 does, leaving the germline J gene to fill in the end. The chain combines TRBV30 with TRBJ2-3; TRBD2 matches 11 bases. The ends lost 4 bases at V and 4 bases at J; junction bases unmatched: 7. Looked up from germline, CDR1 is GTSNPN and CDR2 is SVGIG (reference sequence). The CDR3 sequence is 15 residues long. The CDR3 here is CAWTELAGDADTQYF. The sequenced part of the CDR3 DNA is TGTGCCTGGACCGAACTAGCGGGGGATGCAGATACG.

CDR3 sequence reads: CASSLGVEAFF. The DNA read from the CDR3 is TGTGCCAGCAGCTTAGGCGTTGAA. The chain has TRBV11-2 and TRBJ1-1, with D unresolved. The CDR3 end is not reached by the read, which stops 3 residues before it; the germline J gene fills it in. The ends were cut back, 1 base at V and 7 bases at J, with 4 bases in the middle. Germline assignment: CDR1 SGHAT and CDR2 FQNNGV. CDR3 length: 11 amino acids.

Comment on this clone: The CDR3 end lies 3 residues beyond the end of the read and is filled in from the germline J gene. This chain uses TRBV29-1 with TRBJ1-1; perhaps TRBD1 as D (5 bases). This CDR3 has 14 residues. Germline-derived CDR1 and CDR2 are SQVTM and ANQGSEA. Trimming shortened V by 7 bases and J by 4 bases, and 19 bases separated the two germline ends. The sequenced CDR3 bases are TGCAGCGCGGTCTCGCTGGGGGGTGGCACTGAA. Translating gives CSAVSLGGGTE. The full CDR3 is CSAVSLGGGTEAFF.

Points on this clone: The read falls 3 residues short of the CDR3 end, and the missing part is taken from the germline J gene. This rearrangement joins TRBV20-1 to TRBJ2-7; 9 positions match TRBD2. Germline CDR1 is DFQATT and CDR2 is SNEGSKA (reference sequence). After removal of 0 bases from V and 5 bases from J, the junction contained 5 bases not matched to a gene. The CDR3 consists of 14 residues. The DNA read from the CDR3 is TGCAGTGCTAGAGATCTAGCGGGAAGGAACGAG. Its protein product is CSARDLAGRNE. The CDR3 reads in full as CSARDLAGRNEQYF.

CDR3 DNA (partial): TGTGCCAGCAGCTCGGGACTAGCGGGGGGTGGCACAGATACG. This gives the protein CASSSGLAGGGTDT. The entire CDR3 sequence reads CASSSGLAGGGTDTQYF. The chain links TRBV13 to TRBJ2-3, with 15 positions matching TRBD2. The sequence runs out 3 residues before the end of the CDR3; the remainder is reconstructed from the germline J gene. The CDR3 has 17 amino acids. The germline gives CDR1 PRHDT, CDR2 FYEKMQ (reference sequence). V was pared by 4 bases and J by 1 base, with 3 bases of the junction left unmatched.

In regard to this clone: The CDR3 end is not reached by the read, which stops 3 residues before it; the germline J gene fills it in. This rearrangement joins TRBV20-1 to TRBJ2-7; 10 positions match TRBD2. Unmatched junction bases numbered 8, after V lost 0 bases and J lost 3 bases. CDR1 is DFQATT and CDR2 is SNEGSKA in the germline V gene (reference sequence). The CDR3 is 16 residues long. Incomplete CDR3 DNA: TGCAGTGCTAGAGATTCCTCTAGCGGGAGTGGCTACGAG. Encoded protein: CSARDSSSGSGYE. The CDR3 as a whole reads CSARDSSSGSGYEQYF.

Concerning this clone itself: The read is 3 residues too short to cover the CDR3 end, so that end is filled in from the germline J gene. The chain combines TRBV9 with TRBJ2-6; tentative D call: TRBD1 (5 bases). Germline lookup yields CDR1 SGDLS and CDR2 YYNGEE. V was shortened by 4 bases and J by 1 base, with 18 bases between the two germline ends. The CDR3 sequence is 18 residues long. The DNA read from the CDR3 is TGTGCCAGCAGCCTTACGACAGAGATCATTTCTGGGGCCAACGTC. It encodes CASSLTTEIISGANV. The CDR3 in its entirety is CASSLTTEIISGANVLTF. Full variable domain (missing parts from reference TRBV9 and TRBJ2-6): DSGVTQTPKHLITATGQRVTLRCSPRSGDLSVYWYQQSLDQGLQFLIQYYNGEERAKGNILERFSAQQFPDLHSELNLSSLELGDSALYFCASSLTTEIISGANVLTFGAGSRLTVL.

About this clone: The read comes to an end 3 residues before the CDR3 does, leaving the germline J gene to fill in the end. The V and J genes are TRBV19 and TRBJ1-1, with TRBD1 as a possible D gene (5 bases). The length of the CDR3 is 13 residues. The germline V gene has CDR1 LNHDA and CDR2 SQIVND (reference sequence). The sequenced CDR3 bases are TGTGCCAGTAGTCCACAGGACGTTCCAGAA. Translating it yields CASSPQDVPE. The CDR3 in its entirety is CASSPQDVPEAFF.

A remark on this clone: From the germline J gene comes the end of the CDR3, since the read stops 3 residues before it. J is TRBJ1-2 and V is TRBV5-3; unclear D gene. TRBV5-3 carries the ORF label, with uncertain function. V was shortened by 0 bases and J by 1 base, with 13 bases between the two germline ends. CDR3 length: 16 amino acids. Partial CDR3 DNA: TGTGCCAGAAGCTTGGAATATTCAGAATTTAACTATGGC. Translated: CARSLEYSEFNYG. The full-length CDR3 reads as CARSLEYSEFNYGYTF.

On this clone: The read finishes 3 residues shy of the CDR3 end, and the germline J gene is used to complete it. The chain uses TRBV30 and TRBJ1-2; a possible D gene is TRBD1 (5 bases). CDR3 length: 13 residues. Germline V gene data show CDR1 as GTSNPN and CDR2 as SVGIG (reference sequence). The covered CDR3 bases are TGTGCCTGGAGTGTACAAGGGGATGGAGGC. Its protein product is CAWSVQGDGG. The CDR3 reads in full as CAWSVQGDGGYTF.

A remark on this clone: The CDR3 extends 3 residues past the end of the read, so its final part is completed from the germline J gene. This sequence joins TRBV11-2 and TRBJ2-7, with 8 bases lining up with TRBD2. The J segment lost 1 base and the V segment lost 6 bases, leaving 5 bases of the junction unmatched. This CDR3 contains 14 residues. Looked up from germline, CDR1 is SGHAT and CDR2 is FQNNGV. CDR3 DNA (partial): TGTGCCAGCAGGCCGAAGCGGGGGTCCTACGAG. Protein product: CASRPKRGSYE. The full CDR3 sequence reads CASRPKRGSYEQYF.

About this clone itself: With the read ending 3 residues before the CDR3 end, the germline J gene is used to fill in that end. The chain uses TRBV7-3 and TRBJ2-1; 8 bases map to TRBD2. Germline lookup yields CDR1 SGHTA and CDR2 FQGTGA. This CDR3 spans 15 amino acids. Germline trimming cut 2 bases from V and 6 bases from J; bases unmatched to any gene: 6. CDR3 protein: CASSLSGGRGNEQFF. The sequenced part of the CDR3 DNA is TGTGCCAGCAGCTTATCGGGGGGGCGGGGCAATGAG.

Details on this clone: Read coverage stops 3 residues before the CDR3 terminus; the germline J gene supplies the remainder. This chain links TRBV6-2 or TRBV6-3 with TRBJ1-1; D unresolved. The CDR3 consists of 13 residues. Trimming took 2 bases from V and 4 from J, leaving 8 bases between them. Germline V gene lookup returns CDR1 MNHEY and CDR2 SVGEGT. The CDR3 region is CASSYAGGTEAFF. The sequenced CDR3 bases are TGTGCCAGCAGTTACGCAGGTGGCACTGAA.

Concerning this clone itself: The read comes to an end 3 residues before the CDR3 does, leaving the germline J gene to fill in the end. This sequence joins TRBV7-2 and TRBJ2-2, with 7 nucleotides matching TRBD2. Unmatched junction bases numbered 8, after V lost 5 bases and J lost 5 bases. Germline V gene lookup returns CDR1 SGHTA and CDR2 FQGNSA. The CDR3 contains 15 residues. Incomplete CDR3 DNA: TGTGCCAGCAGCCGGGCGGGGCGGGAGACCGGGGAG. Its translation: CASSRAGRETGE. The whole CDR3 protein reads CASSRAGRETGELFF.

The sequenced CDR3 bases are TGTGCCAGCTCCCAGGGAAGGTATAATGAAAAA. It is translated as CASSQGRYNEK. The complete CDR3 protein is CASSQGRYNEKLFF. The V gene is TRBV2, the J gene TRBJ1-4, with D possibly being TRBD1 (5 bases). The read ends 3 residues before the CDR3 terminus; that terminus is restored from the germline J gene. V was cut by 8 bases and J by 4 bases, with 14 bases left in between. This CDR3 contains 14 residues. Per the germline V gene, CDR1 is SNHLY and CDR2 is FYNNEI. The variable domain in full, with the rest retrieved from reference TRBV2 and TRBJ1-4, is EPEVTQTPSHQVTQMGQEVILRCVPISNHLYFYWYRQILGQKVEFLVSFYNNEISEKSEIFDDQFSVERPDGSNFTLKIRSTKLEDSAMYFCASSQGRYNEKLFFGSGTQLSVL.